Described below is a single T cell receptor (beta chain) sequence and its context. Stated time point: pre-treatment baseline. Sampling occurred pretreatment (T0) and at week 3 (W3), after cycle one of checkpoint blockade. These data are taken from a study of blood T cell dynamics during melanoma immunotherapy. Sequencing was performed with immunoSEQ multiplex PCR; in TCRdb, only in-frame clones are kept and a portion is missing. The data hold approximately 25,000 clones, with approximately 88% observed a single time. The V and J ends lost 0 bases and 4 bases, in that order; junction bases with no gene match: 6. Germline lookup yields CDR1 LGHNA and CDR2 YNFKEQ. The CDR3 is 15 amino acids.

The chain employs TRBV4-2 and TRBJ2-7; 7 bases line up with TRBD2. This receptor was obtained from a human donor with melanoma. The sample in question was blood, obtained from a patient treated with checkpoint blockade. CDR3 in DNA: TGTGCCAGCAGCCAAGAGGGGCTAGCGGAGTACGAGCAGTACTTC. The encoded protein is CASSQEGLAEYEQYF.